This T cell receptor beta chain was documented in a study of CD8 T cells in Susac syndrome. This CDR3 is built from 11 residues. Germline V lookup: CDR1 DFQATT, CDR2 SNEGSKA (reference sequence). The V and J ends lost 5 bases and 4 bases respectively, with 8 bases between them. Reverse transcription used about 0.45 to 1 ug RNA and random hexamers. TCRdb called the immunoSEQ multiplex PCR reads again in MiXCR, with one record for every CDR3 protein. Among 71,000 or so distinct CDR3 sequences listed, 93% were seen once. Sequencing used CD4+ T cells from PBMCs. The chain recombines TRBV20-1 with TRBJ1-2; D not certain. This sequence was found in a human donor with Susac syndrome. CDR3 loop: CSAQVIYGYTF. The CDR3 DNA follows: TGCAGTGCTCAGGTTATCTATGGCTACACCTTC.